This is a list of T cell receptor beta chains from one sample in a study of T-cell memory formation after mild COVID-19. From the 5' RACE reads, TCRdb called clonotypes with MiXCR, one entry per CDR3 protein. Of about 270,000 distinct CDR3 sequences in the sample, 15% to 20% are singletons; the top ten hold roughly 23%. Sequenced material: PBMCs or a T cell subset sorted from them (not recorded which). The receptors originated from a man aged 18 to 30 who had mild COVID-19 (a few samples of this study predate the infection). Cell type and time point are not known. The CDR3 runs from the conserved cysteine through the conserved F or W. D genes are given only for firm matches. Size is stated for part of the rows, as once, few or many counts, or as a class when the clone is expanded.

TRBJ1-1,TRBV4-3,.,.,15,CASSQDRRGGTEAFF,TGCGCCAGCAGCCAAGATCGACGAGGGGGCACTGAAGCTTTCTTT
TRBJ1-1,TRBV27,.,.,14,CASSFRGRGPEAFF,TGTGCCAGCAGTTTCAGGGGTCGAGGGCCTGAAGCTTTCTTT
TRBJ1-1,TRBV20-1,.,.,14,CSARGHSGVTEAFF,TGCAGTGCTAGAGGCCACAGCGGGGTCACTGAAGCTTTCTTT
TRBJ2-2,TRBV18,.,.,16,CASSPPRGSVTGELFF,TGTGCCAGCTCACCACCCAGGGGTTCGGTGACCGGGGAGCTGTTTTTT
TRBJ2-5,TRBV12-3/TRBV12-4,few,.,12,CASSLREETQYF,TGTGCCAGCAGCCTCAGGGAAGAGACCCAGTACTTC
TRBJ1-2,TRBV4-1,few,TRBD1,14,CASSQDDRAAGYTF,TGCGCCAGCAGCCAAGACGACAGGGCCGCTGGCTACACCTTC
TRBJ2-2,TRBV2,.,.,13,CASTPQAPGELFF,TGTGCCAGCACCCCGCAGGCCCCCGGGGAGCTGTTTTTT
TRBJ2-3,TRBV7-2,.,.,14,CASSLQGDTDTQYF,TGTGCCAGCAGCTTACAAGGCGACACAGATACGCAGTATTTT
TRBJ2-4,TRBV28,few,TRBD2,14,CATRASGGVNIQYF,TGTGCCACCCGGGCTAGCGGGGGAGTTAACATTCAGTACTTC
TRBJ1-1,TRBV7-2,few,.,14,CASSFSHLNTEAFF,TGTGCCAGCAGCTTTAGCCATCTTAACACTGAAGCTTTCTTT
TRBJ2-1,TRBV29-1,.,.,11,CTGIMYNEQFF,TGCACAGGGATTATGTACAATGAGCAGTTCTTC
TRBJ2-4,TRBV7-2,few,.,17,CASSLRGAVLAKNIQYF,TGTGCCAGCAGCTTGAGGGGTGCTGTCCTAGCCAAAAACATTCAGTACTTC
TRBJ2-3,TRBV12-5,.,TRBD2,15,CASGPSGVSTDTQYF,TGTGCTAGTGGCCCTAGCGGGGTGAGCACAGATACGCAGTATTTT
TRBJ2-2,TRBV27,few,TRBD2,15,CASRLRGGLTGELFF,TGTGCCAGCAGGTTGCGGGGGGGCCTCACCGGGGAGCTGTTTTTT
TRBJ2-1,TRBV7-2,.,TRBD2,16,CASSPMGLAGVDEQFF,TGTGCCAGCAGCCCGATGGGGCTAGCGGGGGTGGATGAGCAGTTCTTC
TRBJ2-7,TRBV20-1,.,TRBD1,16,CSARDRAQGESYEQYF,TGCAGTGCTAGAGATAGGGCCCAGGGGGAATCCTACGAGCAGTACTTC
TRBJ1-3,TRBV25-1,.,.,13,CASSVRVENTIYF,TGTGCCAGCAGTGTCCGGGTAGAGAACACCATATATTTT
TRBJ1-6,TRBV29-1,few,.,14,CSALEGPAATPLHF,TGCAGCGCCCTCGAGGGCCCCGCCGCAACACCCCTCCACTTT
TRBJ2-7,TRBV4-1,once,.,12,CASRGRGYEQYF,TGCGCCAGCAGGGGGAGAGGCTACGAGCAGTACTTC
TRBJ2-5,TRBV20-1,few,TRBD1,13,CSARTGGGETQYF,TGCAGTGCTAGGACAGGGGGCGGAGAGACCCAGTACTTC
TRBJ2-4,TRBV11-1,few,.,12,CASSRDLGIQYF,TGTGCCAGCAGCCGGGACTTAGGCATTCAGTACTTC
TRBJ1-2,TRBV20-1,.,.,13,CSAGDPANYGYTF,TGCAGTGCAGGAGACCCTGCTAACTATGGCTACACCTTC
TRBJ1-2,TRBV20-1,.,.,12,CSAHPQGWGYTF,TGCAGTGCCCACCCCCAGGGATGGGGCTACACCTTC
TRBJ2-3,TRBV7-2,.,TRBD1,15,CASRERQGVTDTQYF,TGTGCCAGCAGGGAGCGACAGGGGGTTACAGATACGCAGTATTTT
TRBJ1-2,TRBV12-3/TRBV12-4,.,.,12,CASSPWTGGYTF,TGTGCCAGCAGTCCTTGGACGGGGGGCTACACCTTC
TRBJ2-1,TRBV7-2,.,TRBD2,16,CASSLEWTSGALGQFF,TGTGCCAGCAGCTTAGAGTGGACTAGCGGGGCTCTTGGGCAGTTCTTC
TRBJ1-5,TRBV12-3/TRBV12-4,.,.,14,CASSLRNSNQPQHF,TGTGCCAGCAGTTTACGGAATAGCAATCAGCCCCAGCATTTT
TRBJ2-7,TRBV6-5,few,TRBD2,15,CASSYSSGGAYEQYF,TGTGCCAGCAGTTACTCTAGCGGGGGGGCTTACGAGCAGTACTTC
TRBJ1-1,TRBV6-1,.,.,14,CASSEAGMNTEAFF,TGTGCCAGCAGTGAGGCAGGGATGAACACTGAAGCTTTCTTT
TRBJ1-2,TRBV5-5,.,.,14,CASSAAGKNYGYTF,TGTGCCAGCAGCGCGGCCGGGAAGAACTATGGCTACACCTTC
TRBJ1-5,TRBV6-2/TRBV6-3,many,.,15,CASSGRPDGNQPQHF,TGTGCCAGCAGTGGCCGACCGGACGGCAATCAGCCCCAGCATTTT
TRBJ2-1,TRBV3-1,.,.,16,CASSQIWAHSYNEQFF,TGTGCCAGCAGCCAAATTTGGGCCCATTCCTACAATGAGCAGTTCTTC
TRBJ1-1,TRBV5-1,few,.,14,CASSSAELNTEAFF,TGCGCCAGCAGCTCGGCGGAGCTGAACACTGAAGCTTTCTTT
TRBJ2-7,TRBV5-6,few,TRBD1,14,CASSHRDRAYEQYF,TGTGCCAGCAGCCACCGGGACAGGGCCTACGAGCAGTACTTC
TRBJ2-1,TRBV18,few,.,16,CASSSSRGVIYNEQFF,TGTGCCAGCTCATCGAGCAGGGGGGTTATCTACAATGAGCAGTTCTTC
TRBJ1-1,TRBV5-1,many,.,14,CASGPDRTNTEAFF,TGCGCCAGCGGACCTGACAGGACGAACACTGAAGCTTTCTTT
TRBJ2-7,TRBV5-1,.,TRBD2,15,CASSSRGLVDYEQYF,TGCGCCAGCAGTTCCCGGGGACTAGTAGACTACGAGCAGTACTTC
TRBJ1-6,TRBV7-2,few,.,14,CASSLGLSNSPLHF,TGTGCCAGCAGCTTGGGACTGTCTAATTCACCCCTCCACTTT
TRBJ2-1,TRBV7-9,.,TRBD1,16,CASSLVGQGIFNEQFF,TGTGCCAGCAGCTTAGTGGGACAGGGTATATTCAATGAGCAGTTCTTC
TRBJ1-5,TRBV4-1,few,.,15,CASSQDGQGPQPQHF,TGCGCCAGCAGCCAAGACGGCCAGGGTCCCCAGCCCCAGCATTTT
TRBJ2-7,TRBV6-5,.,.,13,CASSYRDGIEQYF,TGTGCCAGCAGTTACAGGGATGGGATCGAGCAGTACTTC
TRBJ2-3,TRBV14,few,TRBD2,15,CASSFSGGHRGTQYF,TGTGCCAGCAGTTTTAGCGGGGGTCACCGCGGTACGCAGTATTTT
TRBJ2-3,TRBV25-1,few,TRBD1,13,CASRQGVGDTQYF,TGTGCCAGTCGACAGGGGGTGGGAGATACGCAGTATTTT
TRBJ2-7,TRBV7-2,.,.,14,CASSMYPKSYEQYF,TGTGCCAGCAGCATGTACCCCAAATCCTACGAGCAGTACTTC
TRBJ1-2,TRBV12-3/TRBV12-4,.,TRBD1,15,CATGTGGPGFYGYTF,TGTGCCACCGGGACAGGAGGTCCCGGTTTCTATGGCTACACCTTC
TRBJ2-1,TRBV5-1,.,TRBD1,14,CASSLAQGANEQFF,TGCGCCAGCAGCTTGGCGCAGGGGGCGAATGAGCAGTTCTTC
TRBJ2-1,TRBV6-5,many,.,14,CASSKRVALNEQFF,TGTGCCAGCAGTAAGCGGGTCGCATTGAATGAGCAGTTCTTC
TRBJ1-5,TRBV4-3,few,.,15,CASSQDPFAGQPQHF,TGCGCCAGCAGCCAAGACCCCTTTGCAGGTCAGCCCCAGCATTTT
TRBJ2-3,TRBV24-1,.,.,14,CATSEGAAEDTQYF,TGTGCCACCAGTGAAGGGGCAGCGGAAGATACGCAGTATTTT
TRBJ2-3,TRBV6-5,few,TRBD2,15,CASGPGGYGTDTQYF,TGTGCCAGCGGCCCGGGGGGATACGGCACAGATACGCAGTATTTT
TRBJ2-1,TRBV11-1,many,.,14,CASSPDSSYNEQFF,TGTGCCAGCAGCCCGGACAGCTCCTACAATGAGCAGTTCTTC
TRBJ2-7,TRBV5-1,few,TRBD1,14,CASSRDRGAYEQYF,TGCGCCAGCAGCAGGGACAGGGGCGCCTACGAGCAGTACTTC
TRBJ1-1,TRBV5-8,.,.,12,CASSWGSTEAFF,TGTGCCAGCAGCTGGGGTAGTACTGAAGCTTTCTTT
TRBJ1-4,TRBV12-3/TRBV12-4,.,TRBD1,12,CASSYRGAKLFF,TGTGCCAGCAGTTACAGGGGGGCAAAACTGTTTTTT
TRBJ2-3,TRBV2,few,TRBD1,17,CASSKTGTGRSTDTQYF,TGTGCCAGCAGCAAAACAGGGACAGGGAGGAGCACAGATACGCAGTATTTT
TRBJ2-3,TRBV20-1,.,.,13,CSARDSRANTQYF,TGCAGTGCTAGAGATTCAAGGGCTAATACGCAGTATTTT
TRBJ1-1,TRBV12-3/TRBV12-4,.,.,13,CASSLLAGTEAFF,TGTGCCAGCAGTTTACTAGCTGGCACTGAAGCTTTCTTT